This section outlines one TCR beta chain sequence together with its context. Antigen unknown. Use of 60 Vbeta and 13 Jbeta primers characterized the PCR. As originally analysed: Later, roughly 77 million unique TCR beta chains were counted in an analysis, and roughly 11 million of them were shared. Clones were read by immunoSEQ multiplex PCR, and TCRdb kept only the in-frame ones, dropping some. For V, J and clone size, that table is used; D and trimming come from the DNA. Of roughly 180,000 clones in the sample, roughly four fifths were seen once. This specimen comes from a study of cytomegalovirus exposure and HLA in healthy donors. General observations from the study: Some TCR beta chains (roughly 160 of them) were listed as cytomegalovirus-associated.

Material for sequencing was PBMCs. The sequence was obtained from a female donor in good health and CMV-seronegative.

The CDR3 sequence: CASRGTDYGYTF. CDR3 nucleotides: TGTGCCAGCAGGGGGACAGATTATGGCTACACCTTC. The chain recombines TRBV6-1 with TRBJ1-2; 7 bases are shared with TRBD1. CDR1 is MNHNS and CDR2 is SASEGT in the germline V gene. The CDR3 is 12 amino acids. Trimming at V came to 6 bases and at J to 5 bases, leaving 3 bases not matched to a gene.